This entry describes one TCR beta chain. Its antigen is currently unknown. The sample belongs to a study of tumor-infiltrating lymphocytes in primary liver carcinoma. About the study: Every sample contained roughly 3.65 to 8 million productive TCRbeta reads, and these numbers were similar from one tissue type to another. Study-wide results and caveats: Blood trailed tumors significantly in top-250-clone fraction (p = 0.039). Pairs of tumor regions overlapped more than tumor-adjacent and tumor-blood pairs did.

Starting from approximately 0.45 ug of total RNA, TCR beta cDNA was produced with a primer in the constant region. Nested multiplex PCR, run for three rounds with slightly modified ARM-PCR, yielded TCR beta libraries. Running about 11 cycles apiece, the first two PCR rounds relied on TRBV1-TRBV30 forward primers together with a C-beta reverse primer. TCRdb reanalysed the multiplex PCR reads using MiXCR and keeps one entry per CDR3 protein. Counted here are 90,000 to 150,000 distinct CDR3 sequences, around 65% occurring once; the ten biggest clones make up over 7.5%. From germline, CDR1 is SQVTM and CDR2 ANQGSEA. V dropped 7 bases and J dropped 5 bases, with 21 bases sitting between them. This CDR3 region has 14 residues. Bulk tissue was left unsorted, and RNA and DNA were co-extracted from about 20-30 mg of it.

Sample: tumor-adjacent normal liver tissue. V and J are TRBV29-1 and TRBJ2-7; D uncertain. This clonotype was sampled from a woman aged 60-75 years with primary liver carcinoma and hepatitis B virus infection. CDR3 amino acids: CSAGWMYEIHEQYF. The CDR3 nucleotides read TGCAGCGCTGGGTGGATGTATGAGATCCACGAGCAGTACTTC.